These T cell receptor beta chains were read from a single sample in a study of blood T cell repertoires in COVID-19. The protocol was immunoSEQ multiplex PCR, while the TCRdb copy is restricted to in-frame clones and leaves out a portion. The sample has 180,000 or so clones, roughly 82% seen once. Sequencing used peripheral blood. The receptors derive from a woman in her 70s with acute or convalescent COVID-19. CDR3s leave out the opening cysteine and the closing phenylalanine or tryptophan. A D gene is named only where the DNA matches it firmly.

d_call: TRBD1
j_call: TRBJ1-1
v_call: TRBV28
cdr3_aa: ASSGQGGEAF

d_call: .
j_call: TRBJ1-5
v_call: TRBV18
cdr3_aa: ASSPRVYSNQPQH

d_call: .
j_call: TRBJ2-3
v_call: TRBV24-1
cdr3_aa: ATSDPLAMDTQY

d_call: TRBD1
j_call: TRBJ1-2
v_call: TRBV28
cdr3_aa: ASSQNRDRVNYGYT

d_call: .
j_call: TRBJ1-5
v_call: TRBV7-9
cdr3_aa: ASSPRDTNQPQH

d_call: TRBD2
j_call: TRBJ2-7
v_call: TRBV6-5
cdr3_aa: ASSLTSGSSYEQY

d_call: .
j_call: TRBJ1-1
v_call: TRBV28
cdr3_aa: ASSPGGSDTEAF

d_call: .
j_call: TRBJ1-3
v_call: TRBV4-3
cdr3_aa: ASKSYGNTIY

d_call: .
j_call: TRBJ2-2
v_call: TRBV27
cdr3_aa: ASSLRAGANTGELF

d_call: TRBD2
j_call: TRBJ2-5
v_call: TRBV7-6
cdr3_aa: ASSMGLAGGKETQY

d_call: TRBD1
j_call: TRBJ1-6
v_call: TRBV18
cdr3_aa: ASSKGWDSRNSPLH

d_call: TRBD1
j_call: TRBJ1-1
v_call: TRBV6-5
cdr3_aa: ASRRGTENEAF

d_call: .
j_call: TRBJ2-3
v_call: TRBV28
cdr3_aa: ASSNPSTDTQY

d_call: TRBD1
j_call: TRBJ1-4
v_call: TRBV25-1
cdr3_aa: ASGTGATNEKLF

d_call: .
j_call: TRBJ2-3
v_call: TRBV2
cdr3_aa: ASSGGLGADTQY

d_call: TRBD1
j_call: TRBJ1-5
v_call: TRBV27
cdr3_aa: ASSLVPPGDRPYQPQH

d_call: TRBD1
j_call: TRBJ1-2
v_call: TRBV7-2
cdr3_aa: ASSYRGRNYGYT

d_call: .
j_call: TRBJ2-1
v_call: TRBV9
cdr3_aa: ASNLAGPNNEQF

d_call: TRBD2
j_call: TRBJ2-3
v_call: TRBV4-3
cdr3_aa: ASSLGAGGRTDTQY

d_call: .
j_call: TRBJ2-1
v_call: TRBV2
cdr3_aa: ASSDLSSYNEQF

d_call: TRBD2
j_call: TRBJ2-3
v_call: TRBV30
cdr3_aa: AWSRGGVSTDTQY

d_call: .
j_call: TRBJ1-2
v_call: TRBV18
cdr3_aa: ASSPPALDSYGYT

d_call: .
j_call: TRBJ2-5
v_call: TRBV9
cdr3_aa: ASSVGPRGEETQY

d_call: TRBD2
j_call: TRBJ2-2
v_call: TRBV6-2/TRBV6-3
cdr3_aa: ASSYHTSGGARELF

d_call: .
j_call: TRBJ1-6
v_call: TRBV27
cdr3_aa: ASSFTRNSPLH

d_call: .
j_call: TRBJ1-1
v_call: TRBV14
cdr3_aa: ASSPPEAKVLNTEAF

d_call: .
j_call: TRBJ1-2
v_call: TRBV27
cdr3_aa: ASSPSVGGYT

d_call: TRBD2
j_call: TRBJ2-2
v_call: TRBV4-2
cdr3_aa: ASSQSGGNTGELF

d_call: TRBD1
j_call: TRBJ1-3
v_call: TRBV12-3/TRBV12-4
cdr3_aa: ASRTGAGNTIY

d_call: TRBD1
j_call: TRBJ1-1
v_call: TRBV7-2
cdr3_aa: ASSLRGTGGGTEAF

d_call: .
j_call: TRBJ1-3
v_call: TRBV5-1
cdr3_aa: ASSLEPPGEGNTIY

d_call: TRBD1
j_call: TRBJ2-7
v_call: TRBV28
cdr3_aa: ASSRQGLSSYEQY